The TCR beta chain under discussion was sequenced for a study of OX40 agonist ivuxolimab in advanced cancers. Germline CDR1 MNHNY, CDR2 SVGAGI (reference sequence). CDR3 length: 15 residues. Germline trimming cut 6 bases from V and 5 bases from J; bases unmatched to any gene: 6. Here immunoSEQ multiplex PCR was the method, and the copy in TCRdb shows in-frame clones only, minus some. The data hold roughly 86,000 clones, with about 90% observed a single time. Source: CD4+ or CD8+ T cells sorted from blood, taken in a trial of the OX40 agonist ivuxolimab. The chain uses TRBV6-6 and TRBJ1-4, with 10 positions matching TRBD1. The source is an adult with an advanced solid tumor such as melanoma, head and neck, liver or kidney cancer. The CDR3 bases are TGTGCCAGCAGGGCCGGACAGGGGGAAAATGAAAAACTGTTTTTT. The encoded protein is CASRAGQGENEKLFF.